This TCR beta chain was captured by sequencing in a study of shared clonotypes between healthy human individuals. Overall study results and limits: Across a handful of donors, naive CD4 shared 4.5% to 6%, naive CD8 under 4%, memory CD4 approximately 2.5%, memory CD8 0.4%.

This clone was observed a handful of times. Its antigen is unknown. Additional DNA sequences in this sample encode the identical CDR3. V dropped 4 bases and J dropped 3; count of bases not matched to a gene: 3. Germline V gene lookup returns CDR1 SGHRS and CDR2 YFSETQ. This CDR3 region has 14 residues. Each of the donors was a healthy adult who was HIV-negative and had not had a recent acute infection or vaccination. Clones were sequenced by immunoSEQ multiplex PCR, and TCRdb holds only the in-frame ones, with some missing. The data show approximately 1.1 million clones, with 75% to 85% seen just once and 0.4% to 0.55% held by the top ten.

Material: memory CD4+ T cells from PBMCs. Subset defined: CD45RA-negative fraction. This TCR was sampled from a man aged 18 to 29 in good health. Some clones in this sample may be carry-over from other donors' samples. This chain connects TRBV5-1 to TRBJ2-7; TRBD2 matches at 11 bases. The CDR3: CASSRGLADYEQYF. The CDR3 nucleotides read TGCGCCAGCAGCCGGGGACTAGCGGACTACGAGCAGTACTTC.